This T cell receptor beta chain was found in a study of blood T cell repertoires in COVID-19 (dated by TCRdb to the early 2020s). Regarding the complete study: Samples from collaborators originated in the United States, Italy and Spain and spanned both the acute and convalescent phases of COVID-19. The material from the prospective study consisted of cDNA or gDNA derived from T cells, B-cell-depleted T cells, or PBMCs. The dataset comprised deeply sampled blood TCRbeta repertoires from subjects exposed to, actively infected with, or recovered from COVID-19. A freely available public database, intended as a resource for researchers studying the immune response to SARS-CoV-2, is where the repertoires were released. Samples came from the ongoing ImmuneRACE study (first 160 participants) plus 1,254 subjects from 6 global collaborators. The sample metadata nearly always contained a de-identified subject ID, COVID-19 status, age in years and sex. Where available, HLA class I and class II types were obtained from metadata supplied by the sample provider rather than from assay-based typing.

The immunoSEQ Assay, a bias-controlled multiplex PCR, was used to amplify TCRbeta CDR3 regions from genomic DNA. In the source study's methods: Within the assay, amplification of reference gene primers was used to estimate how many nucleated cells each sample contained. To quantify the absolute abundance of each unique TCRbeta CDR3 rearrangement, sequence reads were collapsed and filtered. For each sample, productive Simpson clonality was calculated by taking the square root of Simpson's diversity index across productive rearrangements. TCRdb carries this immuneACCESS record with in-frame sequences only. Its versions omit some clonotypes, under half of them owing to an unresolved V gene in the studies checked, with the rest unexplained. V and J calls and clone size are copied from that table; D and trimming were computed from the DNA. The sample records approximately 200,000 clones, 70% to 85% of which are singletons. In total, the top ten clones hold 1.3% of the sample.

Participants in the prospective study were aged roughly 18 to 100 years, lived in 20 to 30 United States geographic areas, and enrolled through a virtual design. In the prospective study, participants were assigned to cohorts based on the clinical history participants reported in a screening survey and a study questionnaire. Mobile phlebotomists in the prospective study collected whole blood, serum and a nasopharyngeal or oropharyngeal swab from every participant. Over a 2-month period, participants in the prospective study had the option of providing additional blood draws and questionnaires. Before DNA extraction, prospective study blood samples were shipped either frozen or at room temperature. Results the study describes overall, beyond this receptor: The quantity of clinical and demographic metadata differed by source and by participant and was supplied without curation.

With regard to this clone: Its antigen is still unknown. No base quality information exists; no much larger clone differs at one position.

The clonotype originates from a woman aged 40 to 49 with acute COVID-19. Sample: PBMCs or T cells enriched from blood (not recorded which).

The CDR3 is CASSATGYSYEQYF. In nucleotide form, the sequence is TGTGCCAGCAGTGCCACAGGGTACTCCTACGAGCAGTACTTC. The chain joins TRBV27 to TRBJ2-7; a tentative D match to TRBD1 spans 6 bases. The germline V gene (reference sequence) supplies CDR1 MNHEY and CDR2 SMNVEV. There are 14 amino acids in the CDR3, from cysteine to phenylalanine inclusive. Just the 42-base CDR3 DNA is kept, in frame starting at base 1. A distance of 11 bases separates the germline ends of V and J, which lose 5 bases and 0 bases respectively.